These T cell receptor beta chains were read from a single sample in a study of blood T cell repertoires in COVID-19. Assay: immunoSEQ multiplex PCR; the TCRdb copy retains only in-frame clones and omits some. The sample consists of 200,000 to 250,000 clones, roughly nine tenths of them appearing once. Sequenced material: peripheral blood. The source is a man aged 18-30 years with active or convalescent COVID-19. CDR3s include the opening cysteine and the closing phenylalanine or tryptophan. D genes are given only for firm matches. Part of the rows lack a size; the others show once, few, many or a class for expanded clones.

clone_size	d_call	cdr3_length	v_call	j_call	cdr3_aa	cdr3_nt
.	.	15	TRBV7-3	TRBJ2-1	CASSSGVGSYNEQFF	TGTGCCAGCAGCTCCGGAGTAGGATCCTACAATGAGCAGTTCTTC
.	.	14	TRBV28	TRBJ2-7	CASSSPGSYFEQYF	TGTGCCAGCAGTTCCCCGGGGAGTTATTTCGAGCAGTACTTC
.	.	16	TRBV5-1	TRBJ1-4	CASSGRAGRGNEKLFF	TGCGCCAGCAGTGGACGGGCGGGTCGTGGCAATGAAAAACTGTTTTTT
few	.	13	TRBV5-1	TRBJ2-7	CASSLGSSYGQYF	TGCGCCAGCAGCTTGGGGTCGTCCTACGGGCAGTACTTC
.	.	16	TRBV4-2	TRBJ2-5	CASSQGTMDAEETQYF	TGTGCCAGCAGCCAAGGGACAATGGATGCAGAAGAGACCCAGTACTTC
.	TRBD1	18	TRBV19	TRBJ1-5	CASSIVTGGPLSNQPQHF	TGTGCCAGTAGTATAGTGACAGGGGGCCCACTTAGCAATCAGCCCCAGCATTTT
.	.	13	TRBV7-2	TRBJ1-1	CASSSRQTQGAFF	TGTGCCAGCAGCTCAAGACAGACGCAGGGAGCTTTCTTT
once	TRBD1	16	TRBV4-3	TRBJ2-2	CASSQRQGANTGELFF	TGCGCCAGCAGCCAAAGACAGGGGGCGAACACCGGGGAGCTGTTTTTT
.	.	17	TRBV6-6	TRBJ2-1	CASSPGMSLSSYNEQFF	TGTGCCAGCAGTCCAGGGATGTCTCTTTCCAGCTACAATGAGCAGTTCTTC
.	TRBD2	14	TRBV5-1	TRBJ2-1	CASSSGSGYNEQFF	TGCGCCAGCAGCAGCGGGAGCGGCTACAATGAGCAGTTCTTC
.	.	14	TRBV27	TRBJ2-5	CASPKSPSAETQYF	TGTGCCAGCCCCAAATCCCCTAGCGCGGAGACCCAGTACTTC
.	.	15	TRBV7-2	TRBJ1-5	CASSGGTSSNQPQHF	TGTGCCAGCAGCGGTGGGACATCTAGCAATCAGCCCCAGCATTTT
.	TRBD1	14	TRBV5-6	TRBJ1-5	CASTSGTGRQPQHF	TGTGCCAGCACCTCCGGGACAGGGCGTCAGCCCCAGCATTTT
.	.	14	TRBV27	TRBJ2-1	CASSFSGAHNEQFF	TGTGCCAGCAGTTTCTCAGGGGCCCACAATGAGCAGTTCTTC
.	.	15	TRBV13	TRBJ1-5	CASSSGSRNNQPQHF	TGTGCCAGCAGCTCCGGGTCGAGGAACAATCAGCCCCAGCATTTT
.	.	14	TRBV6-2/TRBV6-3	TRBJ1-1	CASSYSGRGTEAFF	TGTGCCAGCAGTTACTCCGGACGAGGGACTGAAGCTTTCTTT